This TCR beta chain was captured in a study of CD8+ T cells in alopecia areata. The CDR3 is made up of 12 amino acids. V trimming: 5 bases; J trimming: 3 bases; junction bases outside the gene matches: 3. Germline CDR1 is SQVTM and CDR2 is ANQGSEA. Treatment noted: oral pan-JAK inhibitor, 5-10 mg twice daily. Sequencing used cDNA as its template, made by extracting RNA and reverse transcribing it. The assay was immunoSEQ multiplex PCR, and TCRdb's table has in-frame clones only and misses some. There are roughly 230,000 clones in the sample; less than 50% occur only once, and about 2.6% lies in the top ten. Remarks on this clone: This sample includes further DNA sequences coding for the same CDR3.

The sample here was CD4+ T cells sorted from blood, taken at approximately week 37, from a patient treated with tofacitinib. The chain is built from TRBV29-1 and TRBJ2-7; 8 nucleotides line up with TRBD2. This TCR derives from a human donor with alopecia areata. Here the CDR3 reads CSVSSGSYEQYF. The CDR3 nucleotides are TGCAGCGTTTCGAGCGGGAGCTACGAGCAGTACTTC.